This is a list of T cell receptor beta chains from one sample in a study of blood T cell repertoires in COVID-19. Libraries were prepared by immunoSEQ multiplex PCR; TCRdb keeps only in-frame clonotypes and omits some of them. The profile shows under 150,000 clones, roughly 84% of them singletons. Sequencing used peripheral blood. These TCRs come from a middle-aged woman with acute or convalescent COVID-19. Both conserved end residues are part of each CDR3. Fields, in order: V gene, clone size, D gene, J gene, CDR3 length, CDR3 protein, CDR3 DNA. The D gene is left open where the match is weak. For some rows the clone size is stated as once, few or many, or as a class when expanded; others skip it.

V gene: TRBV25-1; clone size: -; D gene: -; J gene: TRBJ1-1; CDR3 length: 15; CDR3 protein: CASSGETGWDTEAFF; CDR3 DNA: TGTGCCAGCAGTGGGGAGACAGGTTGGGACACTGAAGCTTTCTTT
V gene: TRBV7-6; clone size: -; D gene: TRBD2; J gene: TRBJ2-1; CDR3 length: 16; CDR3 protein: CASSLVRLAGGNEQFF; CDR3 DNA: TGTGCCAGCAGCTTAGTTCGACTAGCGGGGGGGAATGAGCAGTTCTTC
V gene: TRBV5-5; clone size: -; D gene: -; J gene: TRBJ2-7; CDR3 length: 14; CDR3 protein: CASSHPGRSYEQYF; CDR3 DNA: TGTGCCAGCAGCCACCCAGGGCGCTCCTACGAGCAGTACTTC
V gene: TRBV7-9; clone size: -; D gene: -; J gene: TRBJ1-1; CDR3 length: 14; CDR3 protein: CASSLAQTSNEAFF; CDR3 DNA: TGTGCCAGCAGCTTAGCGCAAACCAGTAATGAAGCTTTCTTT
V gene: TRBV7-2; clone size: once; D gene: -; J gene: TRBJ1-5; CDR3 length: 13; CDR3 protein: CASSFSLNQPQHF; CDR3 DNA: TGTGCCAGCAGCTTCAGTCTTAATCAGCCCCAGCATTTT
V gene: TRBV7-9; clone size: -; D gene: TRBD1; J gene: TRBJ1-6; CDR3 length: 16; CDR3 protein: CASSLFGQGDNSPLHF; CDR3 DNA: TGTGCCAGCAGCCTTTTTGGACAGGGGGATAATTCACCCCTCCACTTT
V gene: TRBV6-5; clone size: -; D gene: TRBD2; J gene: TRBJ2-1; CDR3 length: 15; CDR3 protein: CASGGGAPTYNEQFF; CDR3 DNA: TGTGCCAGCGGCGGGGGGGCGCCTACCTACAATGAGCAGTTCTTC
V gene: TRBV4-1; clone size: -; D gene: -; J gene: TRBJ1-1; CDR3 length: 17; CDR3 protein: CASSQDPPPQMNTEAFF; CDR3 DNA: TGCGCCAGCAGCCAAGATCCACCGCCACAGATGAACACTGAAGCTTTCTTT
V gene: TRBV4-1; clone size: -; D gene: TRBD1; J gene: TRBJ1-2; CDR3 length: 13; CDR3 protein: CASSQAGGYGYTF; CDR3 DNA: TGCGCCAGCAGCCAAGCAGGGGGCTATGGCTACACCTTC
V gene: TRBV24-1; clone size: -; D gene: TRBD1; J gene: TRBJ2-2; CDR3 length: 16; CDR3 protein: CATSPTGTGATGELFF; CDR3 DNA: TGTGCCACCAGCCCCACCGGGACAGGGGCCACCGGGGAGCTGTTTTTT
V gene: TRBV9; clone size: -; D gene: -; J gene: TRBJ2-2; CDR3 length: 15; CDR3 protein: CASSVARVNTGELFF; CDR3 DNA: TGTGCCAGCAGCGTAGCTCGGGTTAACACCGGGGAGCTGTTTTTT
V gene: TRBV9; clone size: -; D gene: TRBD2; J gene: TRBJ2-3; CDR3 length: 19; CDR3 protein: CASSVGPGLAGGSTDTQYF; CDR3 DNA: TGTGCCAGCAGCGTGGGACCGGGACTAGCGGGGGGGAGCACAGATACGCAGTATTTT
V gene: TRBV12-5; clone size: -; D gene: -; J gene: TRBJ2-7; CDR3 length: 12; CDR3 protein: CASGLQAYEQYF; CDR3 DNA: TGTGCTAGTGGTTTGCAGGCCTACGAGCAGTACTTC
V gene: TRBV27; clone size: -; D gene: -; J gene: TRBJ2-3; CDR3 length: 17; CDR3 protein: CASSRTLTGEPTDTQYF; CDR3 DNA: TGTGCCAGCAGTCGGACCTTAACGGGGGAGCCCACAGATACGCAGTATTTT
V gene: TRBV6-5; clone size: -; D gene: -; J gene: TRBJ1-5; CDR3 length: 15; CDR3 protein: CASRLDSYSNQPQHF; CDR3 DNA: TGTGCCAGCAGGCTTGACAGTTATAGCAATCAGCCCCAGCATTTT
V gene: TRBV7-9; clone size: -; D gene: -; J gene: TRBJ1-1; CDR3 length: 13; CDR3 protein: CASSRQGNTEAFF; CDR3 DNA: TGTGCCAGCAGCCGCCAGGGGAACACTGAAGCTTTCTTT
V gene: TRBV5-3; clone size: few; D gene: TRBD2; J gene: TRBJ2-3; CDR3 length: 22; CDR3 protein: CARSLDSGGAWVLPYPGDTQYF; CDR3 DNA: TGTGCCAGAAGCTTGGATAGCGGGGGGGCCTGGGTCCTACCTTATCCCGGGGATACGCAGTATTTT
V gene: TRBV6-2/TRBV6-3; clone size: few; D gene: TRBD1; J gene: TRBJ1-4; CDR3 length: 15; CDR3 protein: CASSYSTGWDEKLFF; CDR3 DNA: TGTGCCAGCAGTTACTCGACAGGGTGGGATGAAAAACTGTTTTTT
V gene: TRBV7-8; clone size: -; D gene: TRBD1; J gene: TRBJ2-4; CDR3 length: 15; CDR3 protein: CASSSETGSKNIQYF; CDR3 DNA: TGTGCCAGCAGCTCGGAGACAGGGTCCAAAAACATTCAGTACTTC
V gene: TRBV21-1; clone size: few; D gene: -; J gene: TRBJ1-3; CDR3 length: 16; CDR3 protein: CASSNFTGKSGNTIYF; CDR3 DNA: TGTGCCAGCAGCAATTTCACAGGTAAATCAGGAAACACCATATATTTT
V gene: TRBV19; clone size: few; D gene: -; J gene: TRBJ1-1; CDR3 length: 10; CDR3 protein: CASRDTEAFF; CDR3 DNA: TGTGCCAGCCGGGACACTGAAGCTTTCTTT
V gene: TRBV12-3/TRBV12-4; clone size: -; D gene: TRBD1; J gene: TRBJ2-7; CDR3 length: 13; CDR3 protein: CASRRTGESEQYF; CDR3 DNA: TGTGCCAGCAGGCGGACAGGGGAGAGCGAGCAGTACTTC
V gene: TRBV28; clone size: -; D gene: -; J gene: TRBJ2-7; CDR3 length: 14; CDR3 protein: CASSPPQGGGEQYF; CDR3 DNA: TGTGCCAGCAGTCCCCCACAGGGGGGGGGCGAGCAGTACTTC
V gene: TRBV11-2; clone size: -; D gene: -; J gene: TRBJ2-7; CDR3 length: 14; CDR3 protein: CASSLVPFSYEQYF; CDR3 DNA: TGTGCCAGCAGCTTAGTTCCTTTTTCCTACGAGCAGTACTTC
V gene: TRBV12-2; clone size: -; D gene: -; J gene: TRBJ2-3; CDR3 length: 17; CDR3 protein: CASPHIAGISSTDTQYF; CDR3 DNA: TGTGCAAGTCCCCACATAGCGGGGATCTCTAGCACAGATACGCAGTATTTT
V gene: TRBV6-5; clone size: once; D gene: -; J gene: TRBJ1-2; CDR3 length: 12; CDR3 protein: CASRSRVYGYTF; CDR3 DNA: TGTGCCAGCAGGAGCAGGGTCTATGGCTACACCTTC
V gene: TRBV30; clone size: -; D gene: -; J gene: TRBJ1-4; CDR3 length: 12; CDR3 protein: CAWSLSGEKLFF; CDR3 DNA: TGTGCCTGGAGTCTGAGTGGTGAAAAACTGTTTTTT
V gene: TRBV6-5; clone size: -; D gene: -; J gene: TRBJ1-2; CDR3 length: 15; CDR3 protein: CASSYGSRARDGYTF; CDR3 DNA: TGTGCCAGCAGTTACGGCTCGCGGGCGCGGGATGGCTACACCTTC
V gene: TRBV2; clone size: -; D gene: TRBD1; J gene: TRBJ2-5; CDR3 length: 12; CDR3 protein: CASTGQRETQYF; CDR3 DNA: TGTGCCAGCACGGGACAGCGAGAGACCCAGTACTTC
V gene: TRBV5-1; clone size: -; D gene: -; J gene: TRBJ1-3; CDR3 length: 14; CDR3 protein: CASQGGSALSTIYF; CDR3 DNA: TGCGCCAGTCAGGGAGGGTCCGCGTTAAGCACCATATATTTT
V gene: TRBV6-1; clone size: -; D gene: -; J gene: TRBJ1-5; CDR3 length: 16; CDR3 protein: CASSEGQPNSNQPQHF; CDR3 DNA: TGTGCCAGCAGTGAAGGGCAACCCAATAGCAATCAGCCCCAGCATTTT
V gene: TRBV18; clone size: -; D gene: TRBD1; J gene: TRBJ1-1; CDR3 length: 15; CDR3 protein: CASSPAGTVTTEAFF; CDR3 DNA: TGTGCCAGCTCACCCGCAGGGACAGTTACCACTGAAGCTTTCTTT
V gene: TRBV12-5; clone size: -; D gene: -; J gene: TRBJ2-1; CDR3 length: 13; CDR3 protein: CASGLLELNEQFF; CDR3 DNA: TGTGCTAGTGGTTTGCTAGAGCTCAATGAGCAGTTCTTC
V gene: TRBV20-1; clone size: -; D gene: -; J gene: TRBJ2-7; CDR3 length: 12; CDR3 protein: CSASPRDYEQYF; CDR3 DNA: TGCAGTGCTAGTCCCAGGGACTACGAGCAGTACTTC
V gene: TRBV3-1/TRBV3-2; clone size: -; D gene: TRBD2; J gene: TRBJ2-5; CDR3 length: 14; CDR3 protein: CASILAGLQETQYF; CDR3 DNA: TGTGCCAGCATCCTAGCGGGGCTCCAAGAGACCCAGTACTTC
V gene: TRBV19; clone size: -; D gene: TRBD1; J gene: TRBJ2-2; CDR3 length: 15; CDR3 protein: CASRIGTAFTGELFF; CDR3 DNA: TGTGCCAGTAGAATAGGGACAGCTTTCACCGGGGAGCTGTTTTTT
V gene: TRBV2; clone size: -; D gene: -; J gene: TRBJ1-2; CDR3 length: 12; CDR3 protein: CASSEGQYGYTF; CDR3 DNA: TGTGCCAGCAGTGAAGGGCAGTATGGCTACACCTTC
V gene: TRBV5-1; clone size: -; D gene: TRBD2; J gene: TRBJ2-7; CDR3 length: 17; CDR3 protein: CASSLYPVTSGGNEQYF; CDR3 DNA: TGCGCCAGCAGCTTGTACCCCGTAACTAGCGGGGGAAACGAGCAGTACTTC
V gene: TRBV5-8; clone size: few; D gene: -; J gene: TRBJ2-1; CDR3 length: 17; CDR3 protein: CASRDKTGLQNWYEQFF; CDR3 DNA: TGTGCCAGCAGGGACAAAACGGGACTCCAAAATTGGTATGAGCAGTTCTTC